The next 32 T cell receptor beta chains were all read from a single sample in a study of post-analysis software for immune sequencing data. Findings and caveats of the study: When patients were compared with controls, four or five TRBV segments were more frequent, TRBV5-6, TRBV5-1 and TRBV20-1 among them.

Sequencing libraries made from TCR beta cDNA carried unique molecular identifiers. MiXCR, applied by TCRdb to the PCR reads, yields one record per CDR3 protein. The sample carries about 540,000 distinct CDR3 sequences, approximately 31% recorded once. Their cognate antigens are unknown. Source material: blood. The receptors were sampled from a girl aged 2-17 years with multiple sclerosis.

Of note for this clonotype: At one end the junction does not follow the germline gene, possibly because of a read error. V and J are TRBV7-7 and TRBJ2-5; D may be TRBD1 or TRBD2 (5 bases each). The CDR3 runs 16 residues. Germline V gives CDR1 SSHAT, CDR2 FNYEAQ (reference sequence). CDR3 sequence reads: CASSHISRGEQETQYF. The CDR3 nucleotides are TGTGCTAGCAGCCACATTTCGAGGGGAGAGCAAGAGACCCAGTACTTC.

The chain couples TRBV5-6 to TRBJ1-2; 7 nucleotides match TRBD1. From germline, CDR1 is SGHDT and CDR2 YYEEEE. This CDR3 has 12 residues. V shed 3 bases and J 8 bases; nucleotides not matched to a gene: 4. The chain's CDR3 is CASSSADRGYTF. The CDR3 DNA follows: TGTGCCAGCAGCTCCGCGGACAGGGGCTACACCTTC.

The chain has TRBV2 and TRBJ1-2; D is ambiguous. The V end lost 4 bases, the J end lost 8 bases, and 11 bases lay between the germline ends. CDR1 and CDR2 (germline): SNHLY, FYNNEI. CDR3 length: 12 residues. The CDR3 reads CASSVLGVGYTF. CDR3 DNA: TGTGCCAGCAGTGTCCTGGGAGTCGGCTACACCTTC.

This clonotype was recorded only once. This chain joins TRBV6-1 and TRBJ2-1, with 7 bases matching TRBD1. Germline CDR1 and CDR2: MNHNS and SASEGT. This CDR3 region has 15 residues. The trim removed 2 bases at V and 7 bases at J, leaving 8 bases unmatched. CDR3 sequence reads: CASSEPGTVKNEQFF. The CDR3 DNA reads as TGTGCCAGCAGTGAACCCGGGACAGTTAAGAATGAGCAGTTCTTC.

The chain combines TRBV7-8 with TRBJ2-7; D perhaps matches TRBD2 (5 bases). Deletions cut 5 bases from V and 3 bases from J, with 14 bases between. Germline V CDR1 and CDR2: SGHVS, FQNEAQ. The CDR3 is 14 amino acids. This CDR3 is CASSRGRNDYEQYF. DNA of the CDR3: TGTGCCAGCAGCCGGGGTCGCAACGACTACGAGCAGTACTTC.

The chain couples TRBV27 to TRBJ2-7; possible D gene TRBD1, 6 bases. Trimming left V 2 bases short and J 4 bases short, with 15 bases between. Germline V lookup: CDR1 MNHEY, CDR2 SMNVEV (reference sequence). The CDR3 has 15 amino acids. In nucleotides, the CDR3 is TGTGCCAGCAGTTTAGAGGGTCCAGGGGATTACGAGCAGTACTTC. Translating gives CASSLEGPGDYEQYF.

This chain joins TRBV7-9 and TRBJ1-1; TRBD1 agrees at 8 bases. The V gene's germline CDR1 is SEHNR and CDR2 FQNEAQ (reference sequence). This CDR3 has 16 residues. V lost 5 bases, J lost 0 bases, and 8 bases stayed unmatched. The CDR3 loop is CASSTGQGRVNTEAFF. The CDR3 DNA is TGTGCCAGCAGCACTGGACAGGGTAGGGTGAACACTGAAGCTTTCTTT.

The chain recombines TRBV27 with TRBJ2-4; possible D gene TRBD2, 6 bases. The CDR3 contains 14 residues. From germline, CDR1 is MNHEY and CDR2 SMNVEV (reference sequence). Trimming pared 5 bases from V and 13 bases from J, leaving 21 bases between. CDR3 coding DNA: TGTGCCAGCAGTCCTCAACCCCGGTCGGGGGAGCAGTACTTC. It codes for CASSPQPRSGEQYF.

The chain combines TRBV10-2 with TRBJ1-1; D is possibly TRBD1 (6 bases). V was trimmed by 8 bases and J by 0 bases, leaving 13 bases between them. This CDR3 spans 14 amino acids. Germline-derived CDR1 and CDR2 are WSHSY and SAAADI. The CDR3 sequence is CASWTDNMNTEAFF. The DNA of the CDR3 is TGCGCCAGCTGGACAGACAACATGAACACTGAAGCTTTCTTT.

In its sample, this clonotype was seen a few times. The J gene is TRBJ2-4, the V gene TRBV29-1, with TRBD1 as a possible D gene (5 bases). This CDR3 comprises 15 residues. CDR1 and CDR2 (germline): SQVTM, ANQGSEA. V lost 5 bases to trimming and J lost 1 base, with 15 bases between them. Written as DNA, the CDR3 is TGCAGCGTTAATTCCATGAAGGGGGCCAAAAACATTCAGTACTTC. Translated: CSVNSMKGAKNIQYF. The variable domain in full, completed from reference TRBV29-1 and TRBJ2-4, reads SAVISQKPSRDICQRGTSLTIQCQVDSQVTMMFWYRQQPGQSLTLIATANQGSEATYESGFVIDKFPISRPNLTFSTLTVSNMSPEDSSIYLCSVNSMKGAKNIQYFGAGTRLSVL.

This chain links TRBV5-1 with TRBJ1-1; D uncertain. Trimming took 5 bases from V and 0 from J, leaving 8 bases between them. CDR3 length: 13 amino acids. Germline CDR1 is SGHRS and CDR2 is YFSETQ. CDR3 bases: TGCGCCAGCAGGGGAGAGATGAACACTGAAGCTTTCTTT. This sequence encodes CASRGEMNTEAFF.

This clonotype was found a few times. The chain recombines TRBV6-1 with TRBJ2-3; D possibly corresponds to TRBD1 (5 bases). Trimming cost V 4 bases and J 8 bases, with 16 bases left between them. This CDR3 is 14 amino acids long. Germline loops: CDR1 MNHNS, CDR2 SASEGT. The CDR3 DNA is TGTGCCAGCAGTGTTGTTGGACATATCTTTACGCAGTATTTT. Its protein is CASSVVGHIFTQYF.

This rearrangement joins TRBV29-1 to TRBJ2-7; D unresolved. There are 12 residues in the CDR3. Germline-derived CDR1 and CDR2 are SQVTM and ANQGSEA. The germline V and J ends were trimmed by 4 bases and 2 bases, with 9 bases remaining between them. The DNA of the CDR3 is TGCAGCGTTGTAGGGCAAGCCTACGAGCAGTACTTC. It codes for CSVVGQAYEQYF.

This chain joins TRBV15 and TRBJ1-5; no reliable D call. Deletions cut 5 bases from V and 4 bases from J, with 9 bases between. Looked up from germline, CDR1 is LNHNV and CDR2 is YYDKDF (reference sequence). The CDR3 is 13 amino acids. CDR3 region: CATSGRRNQPQHF. In DNA, the CDR3 is TGTGCCACCAGCGGCAGGAGAAATCAGCCCCAGCATTTT. The full variable domain, rest sourced from reference TRBV15 and TRBJ1-5, is DAMVIQNPRYQVTQFGKPVTLSCSQTLNHNVMYWYQQKSSQAPKLLFHYYDKDFNNEADTPDNFQSRRPNTSFCFLDIRSPGLGDTAMYLCATSGRRNQPQHFGDGTRLSIL.

As regards this clonotype: One junction end does not reproduce the germline sequence, and a read error may be involved. The V call is TRBV4-2, the J call TRBJ2-7; 8 nucleotides line up with TRBD2. The J call may be faulty, since TRBJ2-5 better matches the DNA end. The CDR3 totals 16 residues. Germline V CDR1 and CDR2: LGHNA, YNFKEQ. The CDR3 region is CAGSQDQVGGEETQYF. The CDR3 DNA reads as TGTGCCGGCAGCCAAGATCAGGTCGGGGGGGAGGAGACCCAGTACTTC.

This chain connects TRBV29-1 to TRBJ1-2; TRBD1 matches at 7 bases. This CDR3 spans 14 amino acids. Germline assignment: CDR1 SQVTM and CDR2 ANQGSEA. V gave up 1 base and J gave up 7 bases; unmatched junction bases: 9. CDR3 nucleotides: TGCAGCGTTGAAGGATCCAGGGGGGCGCGTGGCTACACCTTC. The encoded protein is CSVEGSRGARGYTF.

In this sample, this clonotype turned up once. A much bigger clone sits one base away, suggesting this may be a read error. The CDR3 protein is CSVPRTGGGNEQFF. The CDR3 coding sequence is TGCAGCGTCCCTCGTACAGGGGGCGGAAATGAGCAGTTCTTC. V gene TRBV29-1 combines with J gene TRBJ2-1; 9 bases are shared with TRBD1. The CDR3 sequence is 14 residues long. With 6 bases clipped from V and 7 bases from J, the junction kept 10 bases outside the gene matches. Germline CDR1 reads SQVTM; CDR2 reads ANQGSEA.

This clonotype came up a few times. The V and J genes are TRBV20-1 and TRBJ2-3; D possibly corresponds to TRBD1 (6 bases). Germline CDR1 DFQATT, CDR2 SNEGSKA (reference sequence). The CDR3 is 14 amino acids. V was shortened by 6 bases and J by 7 bases, with 20 bases between the two germline ends. The CDR3 reads CSALGGADRNTQYF. The CDR3 bases are TGCAGTGCCCTAGGGGGAGCGGACCGGAATACGCAGTATTTT.

This clonotype was recorded a few times. The chain carries TRBV20-1 and TRBJ2-4; no clear D gene. CDR1 is DFQATT and CDR2 is SNEGSKA in the germline V gene (reference sequence). The CDR3 sequence is 13 residues long. The V and J ends lost 1 base and 4 bases respectively, with 8 bases between them. The CDR3 is CSARVPAKNIQYF. The CDR3 DNA sequence: TGCAGTGCTAGAGTACCAGCTAAAAACATTCAGTACTTC.

This chain links TRBV19 with TRBJ1-1; D uncertain. V lost 8 bases to trimming and J lost 3 bases, with 7 bases between them. CDR1 is LNHDA, CDR2 SQIVND, per germline (reference sequence). This CDR3 is built from 11 residues. The DNA for the CDR3 is TGTGCCAGTGAGGTGGACACTGAAGCTTTCTTT. As protein: CASEVDTEAFF.

This clonotype was seen a few times. The chain carries TRBV6-1 and TRBJ2-3; 13 bases are a match to TRBD2. J was trimmed by 3 bases and V by 7 bases; bases with no gene match: 1. This CDR3 is 14 amino acids long. Germline CDR1 is MNHNS and CDR2 is SASEGT. Written as DNA, the CDR3 is TGTGCCAGCACGGGACTAGCGGGGACAGATACGCAGTATTTT. Translated: CASTGLAGTDTQYF.

There are a few counts of this clonotype. One end of the junction fails to match germline, which may point to a read error. The chain uses TRBV7-7 and TRBJ2-1; 8 bases fit TRBD1. Per the germline V gene, CDR1 is SSHAT and CDR2 is FNYEAQ (reference sequence). The CDR3 runs to 17 residues. The CDR3 coding sequence is TGTGCTAGCAGCTTAGGGTCCGGGCAGGGGGCCAACAATGAGCAGTTCTTC. Translating it yields CASSLGSGQGANNEQFF.

V is TRBV6-2 or TRBV6-3 and J is TRBJ2-6, with a possible D match to TRBD2 (6 bases). The V end was cut by 7 bases, the J end by 0 bases, with 22 bases between. Germline V lookup: CDR1 MNHEY, CDR2 SVGEGT. This CDR3 is built from 19 residues. CDR3 DNA: TGTGCCAGCACTCAGAGGAGGGGCGCCCTCACCTCTGGGGCCAACGTCCTGACTTTC. Translated: CASTQRRGALTSGANVLTF.

Only a few counts were recorded for this clonotype. The chain has TRBV6-5 and TRBJ1-6; perhaps TRBD1 as D (5 bases). This CDR3 has 16 residues. Germline V gene lookup returns CDR1 MNHEY and CDR2 SVGAGI. V was cut by 8 bases and J by 0 bases, with 14 bases left in between. The CDR3 is CASGWGPNSYNSPLHF. The CDR3 DNA reads as TGTGCCAGCGGGTGGGGCCCCAACTCCTATAATTCACCCCTCCACTTT.

The chain links TRBV6-4 to TRBJ2-3; no clear D gene. The CDR3 contains 16 residues. The V end lost 5 bases, the J end lost 2 bases, and 17 bases lay between the germline ends. Germline CDR1 MRHNA, CDR2 SNTAGT. The CDR3 DNA is TGTGCCAGCAGTTCCATGATGGGATCCGACACAGATACGCAGTATTTT. This sequence encodes CASSSMMGSDTDTQYF.

This sequence joins TRBV20-1 and TRBJ2-5; TRBD1 aligns across 8 bases. Losses at the gene ends were 1 base for V and 4 bases for J; bases not matched to a gene: 14. CDR3 length: 17 residues. Germline V gives CDR1 DFQATT, CDR2 SNEGSKA (reference sequence). In DNA, the CDR3 is TGCAGTGCTAGAGGAGGCCCTGGGACAGGAGACCTAGAGACCCAGTACTTC. It encodes CSARGGPGTGDLETQYF.

The rearrangement links TRBV24-1 to TRBJ1-5; no clear D gene. The CDR3 covers 11 residues. The germline gives CDR1 KGHDR, CDR2 SFDVKD. Trimming left V 10 bases short and J 6 bases short, with 9 bases between. The CDR3 DNA follows: TGTGCCACGGAATGTGGTCAGCCCCAGCATTTT. Translation: CATECGQPQHF.

The chain joins TRBV5-5 to TRBJ2-5; TRBD2 matches at 8 bases. Germline CDR1 and CDR2: SGHKS and YYEKEE (reference sequence). The CDR3 covers 16 residues. The ends lost 4 bases at V and 1 base at J; junction bases unmatched: 9. The CDR3 protein is CASSLGRGVGQETQYF. DNA of the CDR3: TGTGCCAGCAGCCTAGGGCGGGGGGTGGGCCAAGAGACCCAGTACTTC.

As for this clonotype: An end of the junction differs from the germline gene, which may be a read error. The chain couples TRBV3-1 to TRBJ2-1, with 7 bases aligning to TRBD2. Per the germline V gene, CDR1 is LGHDT and CDR2 is YNNKEL (reference sequence). This CDR3 comprises 15 residues. The CDR3 sequence is CASSLSGRSHNEQFF. The CDR3 DNA sequence: TGTGCCAGCAGCCTTAGCGGGCGCTCCCACAATGAGCAGTTCTTC.

As regards this clonotype: One base away lies a much larger clone, so this may be a sequencing read error. The chain recombines TRBV20-1 with TRBJ2-5; 9 nucleotides align to TRBD1. This CDR3 is 15 amino acids long. Germline CDR1 is DFQATT and CDR2 is SNEGSKA (reference sequence). CDR3 sequence reads: CSAGDRYRGLDEQYF. For the CDR3, the DNA is TGCAGTGCTGGAGATCGGTACAGGGGGCTTGATGAGCAGTACTTC.

The genes are TRBV7-9 and TRBJ1-1; 8 nucleotides agree with TRBD1. The CDR3 sequence is 17 residues long. Germline CDR1 reads SEHNR; CDR2 reads FQNEAQ (reference sequence). After removal of 2 bases from V and 0 bases from J, the junction contained 8 bases not matched to a gene. The CDR3 coding sequence is TGTGCCAGCAGCTTAATAGGACAGGGCTTCATGAACACTGAAGCTTTCTTT. This translates into CASSLIGQGFMNTEAFF.

On this clonotype: Germline is not matched at one junction end, which may reflect a read error. This chain joins TRBV3-1 and TRBJ2-1, with TRBD1 matching over 7 bases. The CDR3 extends over 15 amino acids. The germline gives CDR1 LGHDT, CDR2 YNNKEL (reference sequence). This chain's CDR3 is CASSPSWDSYNEQVF. The CDR3 DNA reads TGTGCCAGCAGCCCATCGTGGGACAGCTACAATGAGCAGGTCTTC.